The clone carrying this T cell receptor beta chain appeared a few times. The data are from a study of beta chain features in type 1 diabetes. Across the whole study: Healthy donors and patients had similar age, gender and cell yields.

The whole isolated RNA underwent reverse transcription, so sequencing captured expressed TCRB transcripts. The protocol was immunoSEQ multiplex PCR, while the TCRdb copy is restricted to in-frame clones and leaves out a portion. Here the sample spans 120,000 to 150,000 clones, 40% to 55% being singletons. This CDR3 is built from 12 residues. Germline assignment: CDR1 SEHNR and CDR2 FQNEAQ (reference sequence). Trimming took off 4 bases at V and 3 bases at J, with 3 bases between the two ends. The sequenced material came from Tregs from blood. This TCR was recovered from a man in his late teens or twenties in good health. The rearrangement links TRBV7-9 to TRBJ2-2; D ambiguous. For the CDR3, the DNA is TGTGCCAGCAGCTCGTACACCGGGGAGCTGTTTTTT. The encoded protein is CASSSYTGELFF. The variable domain in full, completed from reference TRBV7-9 and TRBJ2-2, reads DTGVSQNPRHKITKRGQNVTFRCDPISEHNRLYWYRQTLGQGPEFLTYFQNEAQLEKSRLLSDRFSAERPKGSFSTLEIQRTEQGDSAMYLCASSSYTGELFFGEGSRLTVL.